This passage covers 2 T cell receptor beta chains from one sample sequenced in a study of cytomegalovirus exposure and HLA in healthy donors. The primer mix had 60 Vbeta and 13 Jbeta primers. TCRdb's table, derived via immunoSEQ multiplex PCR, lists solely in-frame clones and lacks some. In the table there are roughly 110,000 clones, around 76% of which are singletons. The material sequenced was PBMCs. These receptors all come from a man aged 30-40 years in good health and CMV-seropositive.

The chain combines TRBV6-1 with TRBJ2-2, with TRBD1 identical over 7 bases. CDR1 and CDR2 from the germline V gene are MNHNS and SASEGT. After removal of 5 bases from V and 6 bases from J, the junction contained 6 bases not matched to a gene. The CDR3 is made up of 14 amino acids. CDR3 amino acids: CASSHRDSSGELFF. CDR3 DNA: TGTGCCAGCAGTCACCGGGACAGCTCCGGGGAGCTGTTTTTT.

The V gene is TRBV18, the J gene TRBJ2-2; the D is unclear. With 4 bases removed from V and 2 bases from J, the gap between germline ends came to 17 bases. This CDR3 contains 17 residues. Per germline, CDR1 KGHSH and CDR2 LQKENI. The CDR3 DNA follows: TGTGCCAGCTCACGGGTCCTACCCAGACAAAACACCGGGGAGCTGTTTTTT. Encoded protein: CASSRVLPRQNTGELFF.